Listed below are T cell receptor beta chains from one sample, sequenced in a study of shared clonotypes between healthy human individuals. Produced via immunoSEQ multiplex PCR; TCRdb's table is partial and in-frame only. Found here are under 550,000 clones, 90% to 96% of them singletons; the top ten hold approximately 0.06%. The specimen was naive CD4+ T cells sorted from blood. These receptors came from a woman younger than 45 in good health. The CDR3 runs from the conserved cysteine through the conserved F or W. The D gene is left open where the match is weak. Expanded clones are given a class, and other clones once, few, many or no size at all.

TRBD2 TRBJ2-7 - TRBV19 TGTGCCAGTAGACCCCGTCTTGGCGGGAGATCCTACGAGCAGTACTTC CASRPRLGGRSYEQYF
- TRBJ2-5 - TRBV4-1 TGCGCCAGCAGCCAAGGGGGCCAAGCAAAAGAGACCCAGTACTTC CASSQGGQAKETQYF
TRBD1 TRBJ2-7 once TRBV18 TGTGCCAGCACGATTTTAGACAGGGGCGAGCAGTACTTC CASTILDRGEQYF
TRBD1 TRBJ2-1 - TRBV19 TGTGCCAGTAGTAGTTCCGGGACAGACAAGGTCTATGAGCAGTTCTTC CASSSSGTDKVYEQFF
- TRBJ2-4 - TRBV6-6 TGTGCCAGCAGTTACGAACCAGGGTTCTACATTCAGTACTTC CASSYEPGFYIQYF
TRBD2 TRBJ2-7 - TRBV10-2 TGCGCCAGCAGCTGGACTAGCGGAAGCTCCTACGAGCAGTACTTC CASSWTSGSSYEQYF
- TRBJ2-1 - TRBV6-5 TGTGCCAGCAGTTACTCCGCCCGGGTCCAGTCCGATGAGCAGTTCTTC CASSYSARVQSDEQFF
- TRBJ2-1 - TRBV11-2 TGTGCCAGCAGCTTGGAGACAGATGAGCAGTTCTTC CASSLETDEQFF
TRBD2 TRBJ2-1 - TRBV7-3 TGTGCCAGCAGCCCCAGTCGCGGGGGATACAATGAGCAGTTCTTC CASSPSRGGYNEQFF
TRBD1 TRBJ1-2 - TRBV28 TGTGCCAGCACCAGCTTCCCCGGGACAGGGAACTATGGCTACACCTTC CASTSFPGTGNYGYTF
TRBD2 TRBJ2-7 - TRBV7-9 TGTGCCAGCAGCTTAGGACTAGCGGGAGGGTACGAGCAGTACTTC CASSLGLAGGYEQYF
TRBD1 TRBJ2-7 - TRBV2 TGTGCCAGCAACGCCGGGACAGGGTTTTACGAGCAGTACTTC CASNAGTGFYEQYF
- TRBJ2-5 - TRBV19 TGTGCCAGTAAAAACAAAGGGGTAGAGACCCAGTACTTC CASKNKGVETQYF
- TRBJ1-1 - TRBV5-4 TGTGCCAGCAGGGGAAGGAACACTGAAGCTTTCTTT CASRGRNTEAFF
- TRBJ2-7 - TRBV6-5 TGTGCCAGCACCTCGGTTCGGGGGGCTTACGAGCAGTACTTC CASTSVRGAYEQYF
- TRBJ2-7 - TRBV28 TGTGCCAGCAGCCATGGGACATTACCCTACGAGCAGTACTTC CASSHGTLPYEQYF
- TRBJ2-3 - TRBV5-1 TGCGCCAGCAGCTTGCAGCGCCTAAGCACAGATACGCAGTATTTT CASSLQRLSTDTQYF
- TRBJ2-3 - TRBV30 TGTGCCTGGAGTAGGGGTGTCGAGCCAGATACGCAGTATTTT CAWSRGVEPDTQYF
- TRBJ2-2 - TRBV2 TGTGCCAGCAGGGCCCTTGGGGTGCGGGGGGAGCTGTTTTTT CASRALGVRGELFF
- TRBJ2-3 - TRBV6-5 TGTGCCAGCAGTTACCGGAGGTCCACAGATACGCAGTATTTT CASSYRRSTDTQYF
- TRBJ2-5 - TRBV14 TGTGCCAGCAGCCAAGGACGGAACCAAGAGACCCAGTACTTC CASSQGRNQETQYF
- TRBJ2-3 - TRBV28 TGTGCCAGCATGGGCGGCGATACGCAGTATTTT CASMGGDTQYF
- TRBJ1-1 few TRBV19 TGTGCCAGTATGGCGGACACTGAAGCTTTCTTT CASMADTEAFF
- TRBJ2-1 - TRBV19 TGTGCCACCCTCGACAGCTCAGGTCTTAGCTCCTACAATGAGCAGTTCTTC CATLDSSGLSSYNEQFF
- TRBJ2-2 - TRBV18 TGTGCCAGCTCACCACCTAGCGTGGACGGGGAGCTGTTTTTT CASSPPSVDGELFF
- TRBJ2-7 - TRBV4-1 TGCGCCAGCAGCCTAACTTTTGCAGGTCGTTCCTACGAGCAGTACTTC CASSLTFAGRSYEQYF
- TRBJ1-4 once TRBV19 TGTGCCAGTAACGACTTGACAGCAACTAATGAAAAACTGTTTTTT CASNDLTATNEKLFF
- TRBJ2-5 - TRBV18 TGTGCCAGCTCACCGAACGTACAGGGTACGGGAGAGACCCAGTACTTC CASSPNVQGTGETQYF
- TRBJ1-6 - TRBV7-9 TGTGCCAGCAGCTCCGACGGGGGTAGCTCCTATAATTCACCCCTCCACTTT CASSSDGGSSYNSPLHF
- TRBJ2-7 - TRBV10-3 TGTGCCATCAGTGAGTCGCTCGAGCAGTACTTC CAISESLEQYF
TRBD1 TRBJ2-7 - TRBV6-5 TGTGCCAGCAGGAGAACAGGGGGACCCTACGAGCAGTACTTC CASRRTGGPYEQYF
- TRBJ1-1 - TRBV30 TGTGCCTGGACCCAGGGAGCCGAAGCTTTCTTT CAWTQGAEAFF
- TRBJ2-7 - TRBV19 TGTGCCAGTAGTATAAGGGATGGGGACTCCTACGAGCAGTACTTC CASSIRDGDSYEQYF
- TRBJ1-1 - TRBV7-9 TGTGCCAGCAGCACCCTTCCAAGAAACACTGAAGCTTTCTTT CASSTLPRNTEAFF
TRBD2 TRBJ2-2 - TRBV27 TGTGCCAGCAGTCAGACTAGCGGAACGAACACCGGGGAGCTGTTTTTT CASSQTSGTNTGELFF